Listed here are 29 T cell receptor beta chains from one sample, sequenced in a study of human T cells and chemical hapten exposure. One entry per CDR3 protein results from TCRdb running MiXCR on the RACE reads. The sample records about 180,000 distinct CDR3 sequences, almost 30% being singletons. Time point: pre-sensitization, week 0. The treatment here: therapeutic diphenylcyclopropenone sensitization with weekly scalp DPC. The specimen was whole blood, collected in connection with sensitization to the hapten diphenylcyclopropenone (DPC). Every receptor here comes from a woman younger than 45 with alopecia areata. Some clones in this sample may be carry-over from other donors' samples.

This clonotype has just a few counts. V gene TRBV12-3 or TRBV12-4 combines with J gene TRBJ2-3; D is undetermined. CDR3 length equals 13 residues. V lost 3 bases and J lost 4, with 8 bases in between. CDR3 loop: CASSFLEADTQYF. Written as DNA, the CDR3 is TGTGCCAGCAGTTTTTTAGAGGCAGATACGCAGTATTTT.

The chain employs TRBV10-3 and TRBJ1-2; 10 nucleotides agree with TRBD1. Germline CDR1 reads ENHRY; CDR2 reads SYGVKD. This CDR3 region has 12 residues. V gave up 8 bases and J gave up 7 bases; unmatched junction bases: 4. This CDR3 is CAIGTGAAGYTF. The DNA for the CDR3 is TGTGCCATCGGGACAGGGGCGGCTGGCTACACCTTC.

The chain recombines TRBV20-1 with TRBJ1-5, with TRBD1 as a possible D gene (5 bases). Trimming removed 3 bases at V and 3 bases at J, with 18 bases between. Germline CDR1 DFQATT, CDR2 SNEGSKA (reference sequence). This CDR3 spans 16 amino acids. The CDR3 protein is CSASGFDSSHNQPQHF. The CDR3 coding sequence is TGCAGTGCTAGTGGTTTCGACAGTTCCCACAATCAGCCCCAGCATTTT.

This clonotype was counted between two and nine times. The chain links TRBV6-5 to TRBJ1-5; D gene ambiguous. Germline CDR1 and CDR2: MNHEY and SVGAGI. V dropped 5 bases and J dropped 3 bases, with 11 bases sitting between them. The CDR3 consists of 14 residues. CDR3 protein: CASSNDGANQPQHF. CDR3 DNA: TGTGCCAGCAGTAATGACGGAGCCAATCAGCCCCAGCATTTT.

This clonotype was seen only a few times. V gene TRBV6-1 combines with J gene TRBJ1-1; no clear D gene. Per germline, CDR1 MNHNS and CDR2 SASEGT. Trimming pared 10 bases from V and 1 base from J, leaving 13 bases between. The CDR3 has 13 residues. Here the CDR3 DNA reads TGTGCCACTGAGACAACCTGGAACACTGAAGCTTTCTTT. Translating it yields CATETTWNTEAFF.

This clonotype was picked up a small number of times. The chain recombines TRBV19 with TRBJ1-5; D is undetermined. Per germline, CDR1 LNHDA and CDR2 SQIVND (reference sequence). Trimming left V 3 bases short and J 0 bases short, with 12 bases between. This CDR3 contains 16 residues. DNA of the CDR3: TGTGCCAGTAGTATGTCTTTGATTAATAGCAATCAGCCCCAGCATTTT. Translating it yields CASSMSLINSNQPQHF.

The chain combines TRBV12-3 or TRBV12-4 with TRBJ2-1; possibly TRBD2 for D (5 bases). Trimming took 6 bases from V and 3 from J, leaving 18 bases between them. The CDR3 is 16 amino acids. The CDR3 DNA reads TGTGCCAGCAGCCCGAGGGATAGCCCTAGCTACAATGAGCAGTTCTTC. Translating it yields CASSPRDSPSYNEQFF.

The chain recombines TRBV9 with TRBJ2-2, with no clear D. Germline V gene data show CDR1 as SGDLS and CDR2 as YYNGEE. The ends were cut back, 7 bases at V and 0 bases at J, with 10 bases in the middle. CDR3 length equals 14 residues. As DNA, the CDR3 is TGTGCCAGCCGGCTTCACGCGAACACCGGGGAGCTGTTTTTT. Protein product: CASRLHANTGELFF.

This chain joins TRBV18 and TRBJ1-4, with no clear D. The CDR3 covers 15 residues. CDR1 KGHSH and CDR2 LQKENI come from the germline V gene. Between the trimmed V and J ends, which lost 2 bases and 13 bases, there was a span of 20 bases. Here the CDR3 DNA reads TGTGCCAGCTCACCAGCATCGTCCGGTAATGAGGGACTGTTTTTT. Encoded protein: CASSPASSGNEGLFF. Full variable domain (rest looked up from reference TRBV18 and TRBJ1-4): NAGVMQNPRHLVRRRGQEARLRCSPMKGHSHVYWYRQLPEEGLKFMVYLQKENIIDESGMPKERFSAEFPKEGPSILRIQQVVRGDSAAYFCASSPASSGNEGLFFGSGTQLSVL.

Only one count was recorded for this clonotype. J is TRBJ2-5 and V is TRBV28, with D perhaps matching TRBD2 (6 bases). The germline V gene encodes CDR1 MDHEN and CDR2 SYDVKM. The CDR3 extends over 14 amino acids. V lost 5 bases and J 3 bases, leaving 13 bases between the germline ends. DNA of the CDR3: TGTGCCAGCAGTCAAGCTGGGGGGAAAGAGACCCAGTACTTC. Translation gives CASSQAGGKETQYF.

The V gene is TRBV2, the J gene TRBJ2-2; 11 bases align to TRBD2. The CDR3 contains 16 residues. In germline, CDR1 is SNHLY, CDR2 FYNNEI. After removal of 8 bases from V and 0 bases from J, the junction contained 5 bases not matched to a gene. The CDR3 DNA sequence: TGTGCCAGCGCTAGCGGGAGGCCATCGAACACCGGGGAGCTGTTTTTT. It yields the protein CASASGRPSNTGELFF.

The genes are TRBV28 and TRBJ1-2; D is unresolved. The CDR3 has 12 amino acids. CDR1 is MDHEN and CDR2 is SYDVKM in the germline V gene. V was shortened by 6 bases and J by 4 bases, with 9 bases between the two germline ends. CDR3 sequence reads: CASSPGPYGYTF. CDR3 bases: TGTGCCAGCAGCCCCGGTCCCTATGGCTACACCTTC.

This clonotype was seen a handful of times. The CDR3 DNA sequence: TGCGCCAGCAGTCAGTCCGGGACTAGCGGCACAGATACGCAGTATTTT. Translation: CASSQSGTSGTDTQYF. This chain uses TRBV23-1 with TRBJ2-3; 10 bases match TRBD2. TRBV23-1 is an ORF, with its function uncertain. Trimming at V came to 3 bases and at J to 1 base, leaving 4 bases not matched to a gene. The CDR3 runs 16 residues.

The chain links TRBV7-9 to TRBJ2-7; TRBD2 aligns across 13 bases. CDR3 length: 14 amino acids. The germline V gene encodes CDR1 SEHNR and CDR2 FQNEAQ (reference sequence). V shed 5 bases, J shed 5 bases, and the junction held 3 bases outside the gene matches. The CDR3 nucleotides read TGTGCCAGCAGCGTAGGACTAGCGGGAGACGAGCAGTACTTC. Encoded protein: CASSVGLAGDEQYF.

The chain carries TRBV28 and TRBJ2-3; D gene uncertain. Germline loops: CDR1 MDHEN, CDR2 SYDVKM. The CDR3 is 15 amino acids. V lost 3 bases and J 0 bases, leaving 10 bases between the germline ends. The CDR3 sequence: CASSLGWSSTDTQYF. The CDR3 bases are TGTGCCAGCAGTTTGGGCTGGTCGAGCACAGATACGCAGTATTTT. Drawing the rest from reference TRBV28 and TRBJ2-3, the complete variable domain is DVKVTQSSRYLVKRTGEKVFLECVQDMDHENMFWYRQDPGLGLRLIYFSYDVKMKEKGDIPEGYSVSREKKERFSLILESASTNQTSMYLCASSLGWSSTDTQYFGPGTRLTVL.

This clonotype was seen more than once but under ten times. This chain links TRBV19 with TRBJ2-2; D is possibly TRBD1 or TRBD2 (5 bases each). The CDR3 is made up of 15 amino acids. Trimming left V 4 bases short and J 0 bases short, with 9 bases between. Germline V lookup: CDR1 LNHDA, CDR2 SQIVND (reference sequence). CDR3 DNA: TGTGCCAGTAGTACCCAGGGAGCGAACACCGGGGAGCTGTTTTTT. It yields the protein CASSTQGANTGELFF.

This clonotype was found a few times. The chain has TRBV4-1 and TRBJ2-1, with 12 positions matching TRBD2. The CDR3 extends over 16 amino acids. Per germline, CDR1 MGHRA and CDR2 YSYEKL. Unmatched junction bases numbered 10, after V lost 4 bases and J lost 9 bases. CDR3 sequence: CASSLPQTSGRLEQFF. Written as DNA, the CDR3 is TGCGCCAGCAGCCTACCACAGACTAGCGGGAGACTTGAGCAGTTCTTC.

The table lists this clonotype with a few counts. The CDR3 reads CSARKGQGAPSNQPQHF. The DNA for the CDR3 is TGCAGTGCTAGAAAGGGACAGGGGGCGCCTAGCAATCAGCCCCAGCATTTT. The V gene is TRBV20-1, the J gene TRBJ1-5; 12 nucleotides line up with TRBD1. Trimming at V came to 2 bases and at J to 0 bases, leaving 5 bases not matched to a gene. The CDR3 runs 17 residues. The germline V gene encodes CDR1 DFQATT and CDR2 SNEGSKA (reference sequence).

This sequence joins TRBV29-1 and TRBJ1-2, with D maybe TRBD1 (6 bases). Germline-derived CDR1 and CDR2 are SQVTM and ANQGSEA. This CDR3 is 13 amino acids long. CDR3 DNA sequence: TGCGGGACACTTCGTTTCGGGAACTATGGCTACACCTTC. Translating it yields CGTLRFGNYGYTF.

This chain joins TRBV28 and TRBJ2-2, with D possibly matching TRBD1 (5 bases). Germline assignment: CDR1 MDHEN and CDR2 SYDVKM. CDR3 length: 16 amino acids. V lost 4 bases, J lost 7 bases, and 19 bases lay in between. The CDR3 nucleotides are TGTGCCAGCAGTTGGGCCAAGGGTCAGGGCGGCGGGGAGCTGTTTTTT. Amino acids: CASSWAKGQGGGELFF.

This chain connects TRBV5-8 to TRBJ2-1; D gene unclear. Germline V gene lookup returns CDR1 SGHTS and CDR2 YDEGEE. The CDR3 length is 15 residues. Trimming removed 4 bases at V and 4 bases at J, with 15 bases between. DNA of the CDR3: TGTGCCAGCAGCCTTGGCCTGGTACAGTACAATGAGCAGTTCTTC. Protein product: CASSLGLVQYNEQFF. Looking up the rest from reference TRBV5-8 and TRBJ2-1 gives the full variable domain: EAGVTQSPTHLIKTRGQQATLRCSPISGHTSVYWYQQALGLGLQFLLWYDEGEERNRGNFPPRFSGRQFPNYSSELNVNALELEDSALYLCASSLGLVQYNEQFFGPGTRLTVL.

This clonotype occurred a few times. The gene calls are TRBV5-5 and TRBJ1-5; 9 bases are a match to TRBD1. J lost 5 bases, V lost 1 base, and 4 bases had no gene match. CDR1 and CDR2 (germline): SGHKS, YYEKEE (reference sequence). The CDR3 runs to 15 residues. The CDR3 DNA sequence: TGTGCCAGCAGCTTGCAAACAGGGGGCTATCAGCCCCAGCATTTT. Translating it yields CASSLQTGGYQPQHF.

This chain uses TRBV7-2 with TRBJ2-3; D is possibly TRBD1 or TRBD2 (5 bases each). In germline, CDR1 is SGHTA, CDR2 FQGNSA. Trimming shortened V by 0 bases and J by 5 bases, and 6 bases separated the two germline ends. This CDR3 is built from 13 residues. The CDR3 DNA reads TGTGCCAGCAGCTTAGCGGGGGAAGATACGCAGTATTTT. This codes for CASSLAGEDTQYF.

The chain is built from TRBV6-2 or TRBV6-3 and TRBJ1-2; D possibly corresponds to TRBD1 (5 bases). CDR3 length: 12 amino acids. Trimming stripped 6 bases from V and 8 bases from J, with 13 bases between. Per germline, CDR1 MNHEY and CDR2 SVGEGT. The CDR3 DNA reads TGTGCCAGCAGCCAGGGACCGGGCGGCTACACCTTC. Its translation is CASSQGPGGYTF.

This chain connects TRBV11-3 to TRBJ2-1; 7 nucleotides line up with TRBD2. J was trimmed by 14 bases and V by 0 bases; bases with no gene match: 10. The CDR3 has 14 residues. Germline loops: CDR1 SGHNT, CDR2 YENEEA. CDR3 loop: CASSLDGSAGREFF. CDR3 DNA: TGTGCCAGCAGCTTAGATGGCTCGGCAGGGAGGGAGTTCTTC.

The chain combines TRBV6-5 with TRBJ1-2, with D uncertain. The V end lost 6 bases, the J end lost 10 bases, and 18 bases lay between the germline ends. Germline CDR1 MNHEY, CDR2 SVGAGI. The CDR3 runs 13 residues. In DNA, the CDR3 is TGTGCCAGCAGGTCTAATGTTCGGTCCGCCTACACCTTC. Its protein product is CASRSNVRSAYTF.

The rearrangement links TRBV28 to TRBJ1-5; D gene ambiguous. The CDR3 runs 13 residues. CDR1 and CDR2 from the germline V gene are MDHEN and SYDVKM. V gave up 8 bases and J gave up 4 bases, with 12 bases separating them. CDR3 in DNA: TGTGCCAGCGTCTTAGGGTTGAATCAGCCCCAGCATTTT. It encodes CASVLGLNQPQHF.

This clonotype has just a few counts. The chain is built from TRBV28 and TRBJ2-7; D is uncertain. The CDR3 has 13 residues. CDR1 is MDHEN and CDR2 is SYDVKM in the germline V gene. Trimming left V 1 base short and J 4 bases short, with 8 bases between. Here the CDR3 reads CASSLYLQYEQYF. CDR3 nucleotide sequence: TGTGCCAGCAGTTTATACCTTCAATACGAGCAGTACTTC.

This clonotype showed up just a few times. This chain joins TRBV2 and TRBJ1-3; tentatively, D is TRBD1 (6 bases). Trimming took 1 base from V and 4 from J, leaving 17 bases between them. Germline lookup yields CDR1 SNHLY and CDR2 FYNNEI. This CDR3 contains 17 residues. The CDR3: CASSEVGSTGYGNTIYF. The CDR3 bases are TGTGCCAGCAGTGAAGTGGGGTCTACAGGGTACGGAAACACCATATATTTT.